This record concerns one T cell receptor beta chain sequence. Its antigen is still unknown. No base-level quality is on record; no much larger clone is a single base apart. Moderately to severely active disease, a Clinical Activity Score of at least 3, a NOSPECS grade of at least 4, and a duration under 3 months were present in ophthalmopathy patients. Exclusion was applied to patients with uncontrolled infections, other autoimmune diseases, pregnancy or lactation. Diagnoses relied on clinical symptoms, serum thyroxine and TRAb, thyroid ultrasound and orbital computed tomography. Ficoll-Paque density gradient centrifugation was used to isolate PBMCs from approximately 11 ml of fresh peripheral blood. Total RNA was extracted using Trizol reagent, and RNA quality was assessed on an Agilent 2100 Bioanalyzer. The TCR beta CDR3 regions were amplified from the RNA transcripts. The TCR CDR3 was subjected to a first round of RT-PCR using the HTBI primer set and the Qiagen OneStep RT-PCR kit. Libraries were constructed in a second round of multiplex PCR, after which size selection and purification were carried out. Sequencing of the libraries was done on an Illumina HiSeq2000 using paired-end 100 bp reads. The published analysis was carried out like this. SOAPnuke was used to process the raw data, with reads discarded if the reads contained adapters or uncalled bases, had a mean Phred below 15, or lacked an exact constant-primer or identifier match. High-quality paired reads were merged with COPE v1.2.5, and unique nucleotide sequences were defined as clonotypes. Clonotypes were aligned to IMGT TRBV, TRBD and TRBJ reference segments using MiTCR v1.1. The analysis was restricted to V-J combinations with a frequency above 0.0001, which together covered just over 98% of the repertoires. The TCS score was defined as the ratio of F50 (clonal expansion) to E x V (chaos), calculated using BLOSUM62-based TCRdist between CDR3 peptides within each V-J. Welch's t-statistics and random forest reduced around 520 V-J features to roughly 13, which were used in a naive Bayes classifier (R e1071). The public reads were reanalyzed by TCRdb: fastp trimming at Q25, MiXCR alignment, in-frame beta chains only. Merged by CDR3 protein, the rows form single entries marked with the most common genes and DNA. TCRdb's processing, not the study's, gives the V and J calls here. Counted in this sample were over 500,000 distinct CDR3 sequences; more than 15% of them appeared once. The ten largest clonotypes hold about 16% of the sample.

This specimen belongs to a study of T cells in Graves' hyperthyroidism and ophthalmopathy (dated by TCRdb to between 2018 and 2021). About the investigation overall: Peripheral blood samples were taken at initial diagnosis, before any treatment was given. The paper describes TCR Vbeta CDR3 sequencing of about 140 peripheral blood samples, made up of roughly 40 ophthalmopathy patients, 70 to 75 hyperthyroidism patients and 17 progressor patients. In addition, the study compared T-cell repertoires in thyroid tissue and in blood from roughly six Graves' hyperthyroidism patients. A discovery cohort of around 100 patients, 43 with Graves' ophthalmopathy and 55 to 65 with stable Graves' hyperthyroidism, was used to find distinguishing TCR V-J signatures. After sampling, hyperthyroidism patients received methimazole starting at 30 mg daily, and ophthalmopathy patients received high-dose intravenous methylprednisolone. Whether ophthalmopathy could be predicted prospectively was tested in an independent validation cohort made up of 18 to 20 hyperthyroidism patients plus 17 patients who later progressed to ophthalmopathy. The 100 or so discovery patients were divided at random into training and test sets in a 7:3 ratio. Study-wide conclusions, independent of this receptor: In validation, the model predicted progression to ophthalmopathy a median of 6.5 months before onset, with around 70% sensitivity and nearly 75% specificity. Sample size was not statistically predetermined, and blinding of investigators to group allocation was not performed. Ophthalmopathy was separated from stable hyperthyroidism by a 13 V-J signature model, with approximately 90% sensitivity and roughly 81% specificity obtained in cross-validation and 80%/75% obtained in testing. Most expanded thyroid clonotypes (frequency above 0.001) were also detected in blood, a finding suggesting that blood repertoires may reflect thyroid immune responses.

Including the terminal cysteine and phenylalanine, the CDR3 comprises 14 residues. Here the CDR3 DNA is all that survives: 42 bases in frame from base 1. V is reduced by 3 bases and J by 5 bases, leaving a spacing of 11 bases between them. The germline V gene yields ENHRY for CDR1 and SYGVKD for CDR2. Sequencing input: blood. Recombination linked TRBV10-3 to TRBJ1-5, with no confidently assigned D gene. The receptor's source is a woman between 18 and 29 years old with Graves' ophthalmopathy. Here is the DNA: TGTGCCATCAGTGAATTACTGATTGATCAGCCCCAGCATTTT. It translates as CAISELLIDQPQHF.